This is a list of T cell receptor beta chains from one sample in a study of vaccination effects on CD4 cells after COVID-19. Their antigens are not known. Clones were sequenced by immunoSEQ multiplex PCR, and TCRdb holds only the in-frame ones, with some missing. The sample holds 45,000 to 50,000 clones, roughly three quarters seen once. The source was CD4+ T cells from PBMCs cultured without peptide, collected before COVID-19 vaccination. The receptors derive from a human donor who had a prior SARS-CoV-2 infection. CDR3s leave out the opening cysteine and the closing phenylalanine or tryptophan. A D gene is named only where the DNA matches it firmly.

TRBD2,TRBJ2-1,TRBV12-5,ASGPVGGYDYEQF
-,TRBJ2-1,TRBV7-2,ASINPGGNEQF
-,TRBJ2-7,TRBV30,AWSGTLYEQY
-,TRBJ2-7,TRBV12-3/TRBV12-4,ASTRTGEQY
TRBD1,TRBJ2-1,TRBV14,ASSRGQGASREQF
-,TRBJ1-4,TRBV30,AWSVLGDTAEKLF
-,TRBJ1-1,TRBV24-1,ATSDLRLKRIRAEAF
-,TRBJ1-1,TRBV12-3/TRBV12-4,ASSLEIGTEAF
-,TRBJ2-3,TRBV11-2,ASSMTVGDSTDTQY
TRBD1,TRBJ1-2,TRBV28,ASGQGQESYGYT
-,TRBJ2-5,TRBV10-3,AISDTVQETQY
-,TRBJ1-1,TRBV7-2,ASSLGRAEAF
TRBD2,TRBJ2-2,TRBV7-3,ASRPGLGATGELF
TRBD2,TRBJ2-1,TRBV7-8,ASSLSLAENYNEQF
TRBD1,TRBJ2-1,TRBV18,ASSGNTGAFYNEQF
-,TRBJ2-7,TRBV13,ASREGGGAFREQY
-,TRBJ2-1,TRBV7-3,ASSSAGSSYNEQF
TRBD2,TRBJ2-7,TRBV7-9,ASSLLGEGSYEQY
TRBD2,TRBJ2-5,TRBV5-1,ASSLAGPAGSATQY
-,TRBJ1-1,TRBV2,ASQQGSGTEAF
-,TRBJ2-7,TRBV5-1,ASSLGGTDPSYEQY
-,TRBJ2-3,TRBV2,ASSALLSTDTQY
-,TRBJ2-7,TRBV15,ATSRDQSAYSYEQY
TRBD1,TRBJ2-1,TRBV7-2,ASSLDTGTGGNEQF
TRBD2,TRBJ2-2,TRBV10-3,AISAPSGGAPGELF
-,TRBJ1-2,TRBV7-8,ASSSSGELWGYT
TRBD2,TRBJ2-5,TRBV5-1,ASSLAGGETQY
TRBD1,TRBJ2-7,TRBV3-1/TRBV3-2,ASSRGTGELYEQY
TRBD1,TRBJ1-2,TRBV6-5,ASSYATGTGTYGYT
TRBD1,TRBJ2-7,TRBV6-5,ASSPTGTGPYEQY
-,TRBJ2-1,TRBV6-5,ASLKPYGDNEQF
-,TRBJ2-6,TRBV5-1,ASSKYGGPVSGANVLT
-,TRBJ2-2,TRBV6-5,ASSYFLGLFAGELF
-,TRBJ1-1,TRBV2,ASNQAGMNTEAF
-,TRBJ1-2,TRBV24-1,ATSGPSSLGGFYGYT
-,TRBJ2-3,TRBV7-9,ASSFVGTDTQY
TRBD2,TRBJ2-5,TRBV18,ASSPPGPSGYQETQY
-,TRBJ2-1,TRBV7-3,ASSLGGNKQF
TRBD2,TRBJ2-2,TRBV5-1,ASSLDLAGGTGELF
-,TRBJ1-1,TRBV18,ASSPGVHGNTEAF
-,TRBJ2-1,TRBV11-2,ASSLVFGGRGNEQF